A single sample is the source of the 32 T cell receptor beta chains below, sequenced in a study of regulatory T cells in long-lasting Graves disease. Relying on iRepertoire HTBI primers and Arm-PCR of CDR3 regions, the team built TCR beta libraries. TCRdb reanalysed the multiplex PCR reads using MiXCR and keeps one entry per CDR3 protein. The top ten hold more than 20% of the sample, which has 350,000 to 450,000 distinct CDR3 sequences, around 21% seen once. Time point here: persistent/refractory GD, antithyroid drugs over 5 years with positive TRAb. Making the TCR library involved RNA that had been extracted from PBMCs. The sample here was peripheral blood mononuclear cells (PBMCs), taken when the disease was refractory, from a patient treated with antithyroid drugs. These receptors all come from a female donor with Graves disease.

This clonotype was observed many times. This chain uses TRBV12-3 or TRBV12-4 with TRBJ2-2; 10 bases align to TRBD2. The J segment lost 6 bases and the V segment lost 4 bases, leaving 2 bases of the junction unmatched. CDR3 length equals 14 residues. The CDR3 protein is CASSSSGSSGELFF. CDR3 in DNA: TGTGCCAGCAGTTCTAGCGGGAGTTCCGGGGAGCTGTTTTTT.

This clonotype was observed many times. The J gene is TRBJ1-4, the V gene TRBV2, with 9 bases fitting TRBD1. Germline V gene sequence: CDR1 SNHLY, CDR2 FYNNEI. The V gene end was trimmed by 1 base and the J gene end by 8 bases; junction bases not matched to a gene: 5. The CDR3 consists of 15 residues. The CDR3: CASSEEGTGREKLFF. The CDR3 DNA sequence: TGTGCCAGCAGTGAAGAAGGGACAGGGAGAGAAAAACTGTTTTTT.

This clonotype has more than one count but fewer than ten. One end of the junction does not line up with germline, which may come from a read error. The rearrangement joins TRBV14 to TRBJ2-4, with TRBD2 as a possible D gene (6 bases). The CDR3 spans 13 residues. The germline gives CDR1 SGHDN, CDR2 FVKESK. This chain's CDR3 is CASSPEGLAMKFF. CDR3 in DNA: TGTGCCAGCAGCCCCGAAGGGCTAGCGATGAAGTTCTTC.

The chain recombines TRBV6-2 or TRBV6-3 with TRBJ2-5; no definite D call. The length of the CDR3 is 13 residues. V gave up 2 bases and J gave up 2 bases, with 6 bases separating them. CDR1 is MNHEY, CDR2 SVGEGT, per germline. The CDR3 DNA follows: TGTGCCAGCAGTTACGCCAGTCAAGAGACCCAGTACTTC. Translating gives CASSYASQETQYF.

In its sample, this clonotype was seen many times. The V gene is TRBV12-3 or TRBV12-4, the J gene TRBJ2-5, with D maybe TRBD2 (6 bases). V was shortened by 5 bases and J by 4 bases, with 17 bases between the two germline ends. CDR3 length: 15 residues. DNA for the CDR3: TGTGCCAGCAGTCCCGGGGGAGTGGGTGGAGAGACCCAGTACTTC. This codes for CASSPGGVGGETQYF.

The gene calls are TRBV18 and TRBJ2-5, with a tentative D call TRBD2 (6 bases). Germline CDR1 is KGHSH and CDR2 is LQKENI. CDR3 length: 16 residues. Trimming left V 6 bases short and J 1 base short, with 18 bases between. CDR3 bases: TGTGCCAGCTCCCTGGACGGGGCGGGGCTCCAAGAGACCCAGTACTTC. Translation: CASSLDGAGLQETQYF.

CDR3 sequence reads: CASSSTGASYNEQFF. CDR3 coding DNA: TGTGCCAGCAGCTCGACAGGGGCGTCATACAATGAGCAGTTCTTC. This sequence joins TRBV28 and TRBJ2-1, with TRBD1 matching 8 bases. This CDR3 has 15 amino acids. The germline V gene encodes CDR1 MDHEN and CDR2 SYDVKM. Trimming took 6 bases from V and 4 from J; bases not matched to a gene: 8.

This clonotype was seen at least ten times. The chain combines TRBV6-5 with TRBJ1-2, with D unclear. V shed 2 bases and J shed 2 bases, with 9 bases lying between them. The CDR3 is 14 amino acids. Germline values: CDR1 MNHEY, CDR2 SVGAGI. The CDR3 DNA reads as TGTGCCAGCAGTTACCCCAGCGTCAACTATGGCTACACCTTC. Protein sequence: CASSYPSVNYGYTF.

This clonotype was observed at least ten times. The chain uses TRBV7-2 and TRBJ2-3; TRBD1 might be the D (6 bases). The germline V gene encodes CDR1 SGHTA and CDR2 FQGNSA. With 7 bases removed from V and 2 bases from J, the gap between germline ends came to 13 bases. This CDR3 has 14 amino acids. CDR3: CASTKTGPTDTQYF. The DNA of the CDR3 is TGTGCCAGCACCAAGACAGGACCCACAGATACGCAGTATTTT. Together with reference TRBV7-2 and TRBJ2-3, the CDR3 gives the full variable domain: GAGVSQSPSNKVTEKGKDVELRCDPISGHTALYWYRQSLGQGLEFLIYFQGNSAPDKSGLPSDRFSAERTGGSVSTLTIQRTQQEDSAVYLCASTKTGPTDTQYFGPGTRLTVL.

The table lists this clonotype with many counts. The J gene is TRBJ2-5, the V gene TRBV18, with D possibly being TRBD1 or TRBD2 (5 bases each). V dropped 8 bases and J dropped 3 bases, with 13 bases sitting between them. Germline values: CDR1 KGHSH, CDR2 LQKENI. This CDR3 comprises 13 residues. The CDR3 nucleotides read TGTGCCAGCAGCCCCTTGGGGGAAGAGACCCAGTACTTC. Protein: CASSPLGEETQYF.

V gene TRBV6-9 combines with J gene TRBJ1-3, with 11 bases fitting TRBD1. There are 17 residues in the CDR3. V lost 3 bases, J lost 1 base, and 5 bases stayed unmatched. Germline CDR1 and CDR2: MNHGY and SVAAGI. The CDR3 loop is CASSYLGTGGSGNTIYF. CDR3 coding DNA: TGTGCCAGCAGTTACCTCGGGACAGGGGGATCTGGAAACACCATATATTTT.

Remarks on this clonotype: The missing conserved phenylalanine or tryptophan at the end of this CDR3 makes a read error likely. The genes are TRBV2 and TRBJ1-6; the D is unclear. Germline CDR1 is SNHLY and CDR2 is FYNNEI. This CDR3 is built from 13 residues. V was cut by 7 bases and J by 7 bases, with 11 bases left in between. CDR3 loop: CASNTGTNSPLHL. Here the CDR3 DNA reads TGTGCCAGCAATACGGGTACAAATTCACCCCTCCACCTT.

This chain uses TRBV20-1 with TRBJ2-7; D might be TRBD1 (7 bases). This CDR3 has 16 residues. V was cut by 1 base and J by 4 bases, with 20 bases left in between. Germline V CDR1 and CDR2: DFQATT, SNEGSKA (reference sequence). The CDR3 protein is CSARGRAGGFLYEQYF. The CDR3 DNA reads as TGCAGTGCTAGAGGGAGGGCAGGGGGATTTCTTTACGAGCAGTACTTC.

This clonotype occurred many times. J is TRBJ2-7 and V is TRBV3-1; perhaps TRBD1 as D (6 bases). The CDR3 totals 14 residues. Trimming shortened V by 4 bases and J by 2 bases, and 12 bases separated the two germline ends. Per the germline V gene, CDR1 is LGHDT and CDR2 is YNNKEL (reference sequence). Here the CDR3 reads CASSLGQSTYEQYF. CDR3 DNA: TGTGCCAGCAGCCTAGGACAGTCGACCTACGAGCAGTACTTC.

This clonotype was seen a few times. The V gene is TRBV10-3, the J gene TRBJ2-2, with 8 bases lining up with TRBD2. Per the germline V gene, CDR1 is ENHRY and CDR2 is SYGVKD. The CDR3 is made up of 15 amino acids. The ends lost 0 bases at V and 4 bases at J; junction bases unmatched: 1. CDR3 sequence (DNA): TGTGCCATCAGTGAGTCAGCGGGAGTCACCGGGGAGCTGTTTTTT. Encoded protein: CAISESAGVTGELFF.

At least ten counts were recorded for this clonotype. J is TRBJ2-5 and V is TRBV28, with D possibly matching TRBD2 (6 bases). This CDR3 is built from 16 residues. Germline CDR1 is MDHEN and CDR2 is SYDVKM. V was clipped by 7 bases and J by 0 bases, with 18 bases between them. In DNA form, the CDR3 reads TGTGCCAGCATGCGCGCGGGAAGTTGGTACCAAGAGACCCAGTACTTC. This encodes CASMRAGSWYQETQYF.

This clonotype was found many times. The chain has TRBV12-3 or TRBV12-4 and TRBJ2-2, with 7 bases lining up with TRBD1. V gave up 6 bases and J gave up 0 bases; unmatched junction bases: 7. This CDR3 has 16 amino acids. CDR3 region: CASRSNRGSNTGELFF. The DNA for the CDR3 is TGTGCCAGCAGGTCCAACAGGGGATCGAACACCGGGGAGCTGTTTTTT.

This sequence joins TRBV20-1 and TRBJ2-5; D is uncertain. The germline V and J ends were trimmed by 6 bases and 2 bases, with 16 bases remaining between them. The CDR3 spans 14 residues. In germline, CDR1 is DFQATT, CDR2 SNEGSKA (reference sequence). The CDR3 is CSAPGPRIQETQYF. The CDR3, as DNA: TGCAGTGCGCCCGGGCCCAGAATACAAGAGACCCAGTACTTC.

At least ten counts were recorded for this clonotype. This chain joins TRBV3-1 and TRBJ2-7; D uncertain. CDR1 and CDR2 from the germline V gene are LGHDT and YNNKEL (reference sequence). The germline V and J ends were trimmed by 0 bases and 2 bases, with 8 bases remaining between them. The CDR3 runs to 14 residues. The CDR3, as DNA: TGTGCCAGCAGCCAAGAAGGCGGACCCTACGAGCAGTACTTC. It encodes CASSQEGGPYEQYF.

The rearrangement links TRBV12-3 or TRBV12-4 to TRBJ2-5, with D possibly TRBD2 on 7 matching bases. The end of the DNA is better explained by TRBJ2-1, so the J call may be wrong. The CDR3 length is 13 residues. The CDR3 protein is CASSPLGGHEQFF. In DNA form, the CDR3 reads TGTGCCAGCAGCCCCTTGGGGGGGCATGAGCAGTTCTTC.

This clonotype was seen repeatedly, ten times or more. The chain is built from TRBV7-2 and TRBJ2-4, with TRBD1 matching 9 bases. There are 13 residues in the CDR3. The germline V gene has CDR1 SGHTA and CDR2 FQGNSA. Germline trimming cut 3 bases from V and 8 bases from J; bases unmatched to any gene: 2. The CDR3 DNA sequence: TGTGCCAGCAGCTTGGGACAGGGCTACATTCAGTACTTC. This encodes CASSLGQGYIQYF.

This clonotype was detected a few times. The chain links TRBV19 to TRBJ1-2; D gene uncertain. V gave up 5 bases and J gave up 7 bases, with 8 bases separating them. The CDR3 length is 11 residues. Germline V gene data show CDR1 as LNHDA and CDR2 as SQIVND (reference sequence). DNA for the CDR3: TGTGCCAGTAGTGGTTATATTGGCTACACCTTC. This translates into CASSGYIGYTF.

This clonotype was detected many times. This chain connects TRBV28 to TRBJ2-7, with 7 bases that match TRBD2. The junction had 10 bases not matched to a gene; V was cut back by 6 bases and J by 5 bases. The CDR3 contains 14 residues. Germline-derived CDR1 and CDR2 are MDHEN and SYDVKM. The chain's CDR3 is CASSRASGINEQYF. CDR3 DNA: TGTGCCAGCAGCCGTGCTAGCGGCATCAACGAGCAGTACTTC.

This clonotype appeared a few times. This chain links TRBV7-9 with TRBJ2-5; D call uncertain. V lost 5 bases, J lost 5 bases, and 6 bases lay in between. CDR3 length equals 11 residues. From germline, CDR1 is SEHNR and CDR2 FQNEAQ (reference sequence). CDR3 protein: CASSTVETQYF. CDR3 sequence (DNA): TGTGCCAGCAGCACGGTGGAGACCCAGTACTTC.

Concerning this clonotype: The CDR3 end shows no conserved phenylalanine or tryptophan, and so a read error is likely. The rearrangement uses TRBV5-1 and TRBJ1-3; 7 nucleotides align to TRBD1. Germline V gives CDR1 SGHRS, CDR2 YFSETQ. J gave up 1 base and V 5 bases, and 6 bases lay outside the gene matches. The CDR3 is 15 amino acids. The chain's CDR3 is CASSPDRASGNTIYL. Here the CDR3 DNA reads TGCGCCAGCAGTCCTGACAGGGCATCTGGAAACACCATATATCTT.

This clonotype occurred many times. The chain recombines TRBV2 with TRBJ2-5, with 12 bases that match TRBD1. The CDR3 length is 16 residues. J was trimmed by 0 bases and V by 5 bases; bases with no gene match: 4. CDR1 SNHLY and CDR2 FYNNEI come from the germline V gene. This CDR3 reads CASSPWDRGHQETQYF. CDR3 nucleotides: TGTGCCAGCAGTCCTTGGGACAGGGGGCACCAAGAGACCCAGTACTTC. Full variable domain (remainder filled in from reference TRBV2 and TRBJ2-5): EPEVTQTPSHQVTQMGQEVILRCVPISNHLYFYWYRQILGQKVEFLVSFYNNEISEKSEIFDDQFSVERPDGSNFTLKIRSTKLEDSAMYFCASSPWDRGHQETQYFGPGTRLLVL.

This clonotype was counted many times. CDR3 sequence reads: CASSPRQGQQYF. For the CDR3, the DNA is TGTGCCAGCAGCCCAAGACAGGGACAGCAGTACTTC. The chain combines TRBV7-2 with TRBJ2-7; TRBD1 matches 7 bases. This CDR3 spans 12 amino acids. CDR1 is SGHTA, CDR2 FQGNSA, per germline. The V segment lost 5 bases and the J segment 8 bases; nucleotides outside the gene matches: 6.

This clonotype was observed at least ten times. CDR3 residues: CASSLTPGLAVIQYF. As DNA, the CDR3 is TGTGCCAGCAGCTTAACCCCCGGACTAGCGGTGATTCAGTACTTC. The rearrangement links TRBV7-2 to TRBJ2-4, with TRBD2 matching 10 bases. Germline V lookup: CDR1 SGHTA, CDR2 FQGNSA. V shed 2 bases, J shed 10 bases, and the junction held 8 bases outside the gene matches. This CDR3 contains 15 residues.

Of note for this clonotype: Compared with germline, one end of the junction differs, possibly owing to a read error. The chain's CDR3 is CTSSGGHNTGELFF. For the CDR3, the DNA is TGTACCAGCAGTGGCGGACATAACACCGGGGAGCTGTTTTTT. The chain joins TRBV6-4 to TRBJ2-2, with D maybe TRBD1 (5 bases). This CDR3 spans 14 amino acids. CDR1 is MRHNA and CDR2 is SNTAGT in the germline V gene.

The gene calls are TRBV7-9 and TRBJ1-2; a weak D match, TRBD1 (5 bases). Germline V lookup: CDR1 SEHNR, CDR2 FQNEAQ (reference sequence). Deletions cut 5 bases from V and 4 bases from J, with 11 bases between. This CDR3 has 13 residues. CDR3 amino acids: CASSTRQIYGYTF. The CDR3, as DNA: TGTGCCAGCAGCACCCGACAGATCTATGGCTACACCTTC.

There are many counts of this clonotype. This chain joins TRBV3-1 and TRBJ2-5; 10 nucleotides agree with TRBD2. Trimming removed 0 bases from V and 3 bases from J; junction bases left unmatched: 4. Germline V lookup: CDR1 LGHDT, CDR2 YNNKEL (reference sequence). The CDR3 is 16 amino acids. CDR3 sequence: CASSQDRTSGKETQYF. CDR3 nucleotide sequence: TGTGCCAGCAGCCAAGATCGGACTAGCGGTAAAGAGACCCAGTACTTC.

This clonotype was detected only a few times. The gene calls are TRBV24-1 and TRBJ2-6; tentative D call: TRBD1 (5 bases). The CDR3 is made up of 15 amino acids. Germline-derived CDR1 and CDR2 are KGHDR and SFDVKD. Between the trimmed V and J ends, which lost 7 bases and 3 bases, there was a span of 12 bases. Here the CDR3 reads CATSPKGFGANVLTF. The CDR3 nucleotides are TGTGCCACCAGCCCGAAGGGGTTTGGGGCCAACGTCCTGACTTTC.